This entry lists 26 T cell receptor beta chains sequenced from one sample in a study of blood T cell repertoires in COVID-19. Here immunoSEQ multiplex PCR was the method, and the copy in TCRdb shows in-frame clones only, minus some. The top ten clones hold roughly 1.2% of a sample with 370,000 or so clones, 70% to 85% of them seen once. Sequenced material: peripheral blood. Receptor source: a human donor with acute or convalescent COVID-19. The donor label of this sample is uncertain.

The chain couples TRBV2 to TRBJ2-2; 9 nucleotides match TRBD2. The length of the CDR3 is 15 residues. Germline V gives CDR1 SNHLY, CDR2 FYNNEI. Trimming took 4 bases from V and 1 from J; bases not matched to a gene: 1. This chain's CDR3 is CASSGTSENTGELFF. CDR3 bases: TGTGCCAGCAGTGGGACTAGCGAGAACACCGGGGAGCTGTTTTTT.

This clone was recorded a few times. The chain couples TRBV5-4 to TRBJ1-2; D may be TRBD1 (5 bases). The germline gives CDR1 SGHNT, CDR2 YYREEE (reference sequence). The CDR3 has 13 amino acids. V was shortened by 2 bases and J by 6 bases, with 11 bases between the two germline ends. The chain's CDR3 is CASSFRGNDGYTF. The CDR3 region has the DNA TGTGCCAGCAGCTTCCGGGGGAACGATGGCTACACCTTC.

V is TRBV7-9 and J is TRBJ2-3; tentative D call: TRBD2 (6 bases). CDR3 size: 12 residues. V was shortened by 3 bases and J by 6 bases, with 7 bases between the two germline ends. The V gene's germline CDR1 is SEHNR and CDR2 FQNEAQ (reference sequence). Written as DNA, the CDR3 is TGTGCCAGCAGCTTGGGGAGGGATACGCAGTATTTT. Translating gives CASSLGRDTQYF.

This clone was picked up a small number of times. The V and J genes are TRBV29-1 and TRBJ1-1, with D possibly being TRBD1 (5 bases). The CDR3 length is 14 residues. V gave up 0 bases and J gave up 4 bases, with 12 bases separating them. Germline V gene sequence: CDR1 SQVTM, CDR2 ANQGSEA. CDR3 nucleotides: TGCAGCGTTGAAGAAAGGCGGGGGACCACTGAAGCTTTCTTT. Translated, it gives CSVEERRGTTEAFF.

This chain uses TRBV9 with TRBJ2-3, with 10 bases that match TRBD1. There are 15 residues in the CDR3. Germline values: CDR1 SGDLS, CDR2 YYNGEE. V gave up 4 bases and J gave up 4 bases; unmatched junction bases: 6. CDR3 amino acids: CASSIQTGGADTQYF. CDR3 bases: TGTGCCAGCAGCATCCAGACAGGGGGCGCAGATACGCAGTATTTT.

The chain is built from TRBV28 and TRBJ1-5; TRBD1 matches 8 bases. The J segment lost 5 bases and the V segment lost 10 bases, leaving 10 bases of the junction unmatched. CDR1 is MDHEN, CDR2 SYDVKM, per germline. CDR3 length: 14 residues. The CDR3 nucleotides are TGTGCCAACCAAGCAGGGGGCGGTCATCAGCCCCAGCATTTT. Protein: CANQAGGGHQPQHF.

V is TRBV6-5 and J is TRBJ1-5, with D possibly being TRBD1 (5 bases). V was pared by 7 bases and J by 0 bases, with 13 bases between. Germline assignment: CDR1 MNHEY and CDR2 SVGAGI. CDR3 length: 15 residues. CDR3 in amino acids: CASKGYGHSNQPQHF. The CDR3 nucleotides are TGTGCCAGCAAAGGGTACGGACATAGCAATCAGCCCCAGCATTTT.

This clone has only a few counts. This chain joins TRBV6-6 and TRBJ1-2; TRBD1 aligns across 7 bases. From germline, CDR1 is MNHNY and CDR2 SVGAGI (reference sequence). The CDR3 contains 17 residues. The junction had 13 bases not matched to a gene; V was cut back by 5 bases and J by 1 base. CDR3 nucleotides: TGTGCCAGCAGTCCTGTATTCGACAGGGATGGTAACTATGGCTACACCTTC. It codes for CASSPVFDRDGNYGYTF.

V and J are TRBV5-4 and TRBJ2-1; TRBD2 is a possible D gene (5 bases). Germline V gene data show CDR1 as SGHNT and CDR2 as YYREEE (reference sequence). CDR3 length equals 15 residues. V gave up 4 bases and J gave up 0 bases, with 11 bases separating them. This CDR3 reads CASSPRGSSYNEQFF. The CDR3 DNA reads TGTGCCAGCAGCCCCCGAGGGAGCTCCTACAATGAGCAGTTCTTC.

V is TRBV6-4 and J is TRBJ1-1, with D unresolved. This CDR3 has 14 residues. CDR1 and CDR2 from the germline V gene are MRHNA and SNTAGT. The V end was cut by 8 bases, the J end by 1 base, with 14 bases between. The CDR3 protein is CASPGEGQNTEAFF. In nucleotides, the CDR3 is TGTGCCAGCCCCGGGGAGGGCCAGAACACTGAAGCTTTCTTT.

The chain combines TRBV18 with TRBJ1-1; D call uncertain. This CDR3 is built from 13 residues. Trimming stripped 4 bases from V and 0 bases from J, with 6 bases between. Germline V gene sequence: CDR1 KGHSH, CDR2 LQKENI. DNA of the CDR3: TGTGCCAGCTCACAAAACATGAACACTGAAGCTTTCTTT. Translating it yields CASSQNMNTEAFF.

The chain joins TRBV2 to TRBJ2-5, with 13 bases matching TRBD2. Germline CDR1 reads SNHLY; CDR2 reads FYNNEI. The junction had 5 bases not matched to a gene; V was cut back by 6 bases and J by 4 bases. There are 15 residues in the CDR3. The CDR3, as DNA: TGTGCCAGCAGCCGGACTAGCGGGAGACGAGAGACCCAGTACTTC. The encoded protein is CASSRTSGRRETQYF.

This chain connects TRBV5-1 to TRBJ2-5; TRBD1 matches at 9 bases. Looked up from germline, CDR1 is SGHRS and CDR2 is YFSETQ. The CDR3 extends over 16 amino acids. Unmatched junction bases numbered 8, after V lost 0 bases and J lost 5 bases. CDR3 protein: CASSLEGQGDGETQYF. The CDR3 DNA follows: TGCGCCAGCAGCTTGGAGGGACAGGGCGACGGGGAGACCCAGTACTTC.

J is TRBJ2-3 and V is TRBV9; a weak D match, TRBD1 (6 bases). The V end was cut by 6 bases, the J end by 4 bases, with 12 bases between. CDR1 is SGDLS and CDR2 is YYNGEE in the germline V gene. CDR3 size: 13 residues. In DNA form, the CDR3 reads TGTGCCAGCACCCTATCAGGGGCAGATACGCAGTATTTT. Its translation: CASTLSGADTQYF. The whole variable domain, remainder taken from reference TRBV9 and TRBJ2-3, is DSGVTQTPKHLITATGQRVTLRCSPRSGDLSVYWYQQSLDQGLQFLIQYYNGEERAKGNILERFSAQQFPDLHSELNLSSLELGDSALYFCASTLSGADTQYFGPGTRLTVL.

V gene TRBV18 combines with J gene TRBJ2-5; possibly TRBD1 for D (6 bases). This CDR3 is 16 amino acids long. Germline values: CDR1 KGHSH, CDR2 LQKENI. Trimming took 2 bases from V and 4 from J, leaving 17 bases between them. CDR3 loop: CASSPFARGTRETQYF. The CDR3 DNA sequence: TGTGCCAGCTCACCATTCGCCAGGGGTACCCGAGAGACCCAGTACTTC. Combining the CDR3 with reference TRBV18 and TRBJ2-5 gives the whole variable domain NAGVMQNPRHLVRRRGQEARLRCSPMKGHSHVYWYRQLPEEGLKFMVYLQKENIIDESGMPKERFSAEFPKEGPSILRIQQVVRGDSAAYFCASSPFARGTRETQYFGPGTRLLVL.

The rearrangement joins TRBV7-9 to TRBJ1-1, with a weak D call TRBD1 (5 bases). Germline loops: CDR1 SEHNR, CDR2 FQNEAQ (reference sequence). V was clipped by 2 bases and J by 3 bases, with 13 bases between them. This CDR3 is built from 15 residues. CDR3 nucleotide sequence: TGTGCCAGCAGCTTAATGGGAGGGGTGGACACTGAAGCTTTCTTT. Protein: CASSLMGGVDTEAFF.

The CDR3 coding sequence is TGTGCCAGCAGTGAGAGGACAGATTCTTACTCCTACGAGCAGTACTTC. This encodes CASSERTDSYSYEQYF. The rearrangement uses TRBV2 and TRBJ2-7, with a possible D match to TRBD1 (6 bases). CDR1 is SNHLY, CDR2 FYNNEI, per germline. Trimming took 3 bases from V and 0 from J, leaving 15 bases between them. CDR3 size: 16 residues.

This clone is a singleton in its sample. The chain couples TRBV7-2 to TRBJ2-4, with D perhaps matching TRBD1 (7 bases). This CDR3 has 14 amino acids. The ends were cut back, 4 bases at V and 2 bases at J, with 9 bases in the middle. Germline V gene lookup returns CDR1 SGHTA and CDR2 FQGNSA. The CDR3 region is CASSSGGSKNIQYF. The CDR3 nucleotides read TGTGCCAGCAGCTCAGGGGGGTCCAAAAACATTCAGTACTTC. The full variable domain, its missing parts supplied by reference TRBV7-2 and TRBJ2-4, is GAGVSQSPSNKVTEKGKDVELRCDPISGHTALYWYRQSLGQGLEFLIYFQGNSAPDKSGLPSDRFSAERTGGSVSTLTIQRTQQEDSAVYLCASSSGGSKNIQYFGAGTRLSVL.

CDR3 region: CASSFGGSGNTIYF. The CDR3 nucleotides read TGTGCCAGCAGCTTCGGGGGTTCTGGAAACACCATATATTTT. V gene TRBV11-3 combines with J gene TRBJ1-3; D is perhaps TRBD1 (5 bases). The V gene's germline CDR1 is SGHNT and CDR2 YENEEA. This CDR3 is built from 14 residues. V gave up 3 bases and J gave up 1 base, with 7 bases separating them.

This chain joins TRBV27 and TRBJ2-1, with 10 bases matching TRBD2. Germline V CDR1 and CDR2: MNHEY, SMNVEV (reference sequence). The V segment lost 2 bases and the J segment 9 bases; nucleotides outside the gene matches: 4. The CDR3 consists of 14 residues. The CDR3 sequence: CASSLQREGGEQFF. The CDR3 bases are TGTGCCAGCAGTTTACAGCGGGAGGGTGGTGAGCAGTTCTTC.

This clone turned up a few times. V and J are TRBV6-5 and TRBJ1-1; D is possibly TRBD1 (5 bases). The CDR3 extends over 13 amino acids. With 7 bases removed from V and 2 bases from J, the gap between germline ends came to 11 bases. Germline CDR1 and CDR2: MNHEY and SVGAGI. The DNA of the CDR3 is TGTGCCAGCATGAAGGGGTTTAACACTGAAGCTTTCTTT. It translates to CASMKGFNTEAFF.

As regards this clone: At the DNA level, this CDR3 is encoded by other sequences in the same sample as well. In nucleotides, the CDR3 is TGCAGCGTTGAATCAGGGAACTACGAGCAGTACTTC. Translating gives CSVESGNYEQYF. The rearrangement uses TRBV29-1 and TRBJ2-7, with a possible D match to TRBD1 (5 bases). V lost 2 bases and J lost 3, with 8 bases in between. Germline V gives CDR1 SQVTM, CDR2 ANQGSEA. The CDR3 contains 12 residues.

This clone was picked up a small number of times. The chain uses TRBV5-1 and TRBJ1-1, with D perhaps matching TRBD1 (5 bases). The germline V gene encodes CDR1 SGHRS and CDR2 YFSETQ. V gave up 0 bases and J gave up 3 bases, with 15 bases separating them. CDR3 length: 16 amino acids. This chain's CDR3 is CASSLGEGRRDTEAFF. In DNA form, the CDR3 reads TGCGCCAGCAGCTTGGGAGAGGGGAGGCGTGACACTGAAGCTTTCTTT.

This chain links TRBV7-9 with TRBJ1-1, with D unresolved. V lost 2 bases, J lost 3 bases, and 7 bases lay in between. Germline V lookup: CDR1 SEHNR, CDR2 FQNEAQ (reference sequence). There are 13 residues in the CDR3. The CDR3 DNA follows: TGTGCCAGCAGCTTATTCGGGGACACTGAAGCTTTCTTT. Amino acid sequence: CASSLFGDTEAFF.

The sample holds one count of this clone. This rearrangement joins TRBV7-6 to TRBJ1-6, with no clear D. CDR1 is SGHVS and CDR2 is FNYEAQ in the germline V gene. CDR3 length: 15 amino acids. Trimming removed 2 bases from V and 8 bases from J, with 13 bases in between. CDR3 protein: CASSLRPSRDSPLHF. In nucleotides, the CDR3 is TGTGCCAGCAGCTTAAGACCCTCGAGGGATTCACCCCTCCACTTT. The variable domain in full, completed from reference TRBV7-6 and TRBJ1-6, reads GAGVSQSPRYKVTKRGQDVALRCDPISGHVSLYWYRQALGQGPEFLTYFNYEAQQDKSGLPNDRFSAERPEGSISTLTIQRTEQRDSAMYRCASSLRPSRDSPLHFGNGTRLTVT.

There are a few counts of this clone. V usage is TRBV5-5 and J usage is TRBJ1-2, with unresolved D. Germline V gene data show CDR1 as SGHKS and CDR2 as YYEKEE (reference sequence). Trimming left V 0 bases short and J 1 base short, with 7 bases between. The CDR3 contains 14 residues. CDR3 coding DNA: TGTGCCAGCAGCTTGGCCCGGAGTAACTATGGCTACACCTTC. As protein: CASSLARSNYGYTF.